This TCR beta chain was obtained from a study of shared clonotypes between healthy human individuals (dated by TCRdb to 2020 to 2021). Background for the entire study: A few men and a couple of women, aged 18 to 49 years, made up the cohort. Leukapheresis yielded between about 0.9 and 10 billion PBMCs per donor. For each donor, CD4 naive and CD4 memory were each run on three plates, CD8 naive on two plates, and CD8 memory on one plate. To increase sequencing depth and limit assay-specific biases, different laboratories used diverse techniques to prepare libraries and sequence TCR repertoires. Blood TCR repertoires of 5 or 6 healthy adults were deeply sequenced to estimate repertoire size and the extent of clonotype sharing between individuals. Study-wide conclusions, independent of this receptor: Pairwise subsampling led to the expectation that sequencing depth would affect the degree of clonotype sharing among donors. Compared with non-shared clonotypes, clonotypes shared by all four sorted-subset donors had higher generation probabilities. The small number of donors limited the genetic and exposure-history diversity represented. Rarefaction of sorted-subset datasets indicated incomplete sequencing despite the large sequencing depth. Larger estimated clonotype richness was generally found for naive subsets than for memory subsets. Sampling was restricted to blood, and TCR repertoires in tissue are likely to differ from TCR repertoires in blood. Around 5% of naive CD4, 3.5% of naive CD8, 2% to 2.5% of memory CD4, and around 0.4% of memory CD8 clonotypes were shared across a handful of donors.

TCR CDR3 regions were amplified from genomic DNA by multiplex PCR using the deep immunoSEQ assay. Genomic DNA extracted from each cell subset was distributed evenly over all wells of several immunoSEQ 96-well plates, and each plate served as one replicate. Each replicate PCR for sorted subsets received around 210 ng genomic DNA, equal to tens of thousands of T cell genomes. Purified libraries were measured with a Qubit 3.0 fluorometer, size-checked on a Bioanalyzer 2100, and measured again with the KAPA Library Quantification kit. Every immunoSEQ 96-well plate was sequenced on a separate single-read 150-cycle Illumina NextSeq 550 flow cell. On the authors' methods: Because the immunoSEQ output included only junctional sequences and no quality scores, the filtering could not be the same as the filtering used for full-length reads. Sequences were annotated with PyIR, a Python wrapper for IgBLAST v1.9, using IMGT germline references to assign V/J genes and CDR3. Reads were filtered out if the reads had weak V/J assignments (E-value above 1e-6), no CDR3, stop codons, out-of-frame junctions, or ambiguous translated residues. V3J clonotypes were defined as sequences sharing an identical inferred V gene, J gene, and CDR3 amino acid sequence. Percentage overlap between repertoires was calculated by dividing the number of shared unique clonotypes by the size of the smaller repertoire. Richness of each repertoire was evaluated using RTK rarefaction, the Chao1 estimator, and Recon v2.1 estimates of unobserved clonotypes. OLGA was used to compute generation probabilities for all TCRbeta clonotypes that the gDNA method yielded from four donors. What TCRdb holds here is the immuneACCESS table cut down to in-frame rearrangements. Part of the clones is not present; checked against another copy, under half of the missing clones reflect an unresolved V gene, and the others are unexplained. V and J calls and clone size are given by that table; D and trimming were obtained from the DNA. For this sample the table gives some 1,100,000 clones, of which around 78% were detected only once. About 0.52% of the sample goes to the ten largest clones.

The donors were healthy, HIV-negative adults with no recently reported acute infections or vaccinations. All donors were Caucasian adults living in Nashville, Tennessee, USA. CD4+ T cells were enriched by magnetic negative selection; naive cells were then positively selected on CD45RA, and the negative fraction formed the memory subset. Blood was collected by leukapheresis, and PBMCs were isolated by Ficoll-Histopaque density gradient centrifugation and then cryopreserved in liquid nitrogen vapor phase. Analytical flow cytometry was used to check the purity and quantity of every magnetically sorted T cell population. Genomic DNA was isolated from each sorted fraction and quantified by UV absorbance on a Nanodrop 2000c. In regard to this clone: Its antigen remains unidentified. No base-level quality is on record; no much larger clone is a single base apart.

The sequence was collected from a man younger than 35 in good health. Some clones in this sample may be carry-over from other donors' samples. Sequencing was performed on memory CD4+ T cells from PBMCs. The sample's cell subset or site label, in plain terms: CD45RA-negative fraction.

Read as DNA, the sequence is TGTGCCAGAAGCTTGGGACAGTTGGGAATTTACGAGCAGTACTTC. It encodes CARSLGQLGIYEQYF. The chain is encoded by TRBV5-3 joined to TRBJ2-7; the D segment could be TRBD1, given 5 matching bases. TRBV5-3 is identified as an open reading frame with a role that is uncertain. Measured from the cysteine to the phenylalanine, the CDR3 is 15 residues long. Only the CDR3 part of the read is kept: 45 bases, read in frame from the first base. V loses 0 bases, J loses 4 bases, and the germline ends lie 14 bases apart.